The rows below give T cell receptor beta chains drawn from one sample of a study of cytomegalovirus exposure and HLA in healthy donors. This table comes from immunoSEQ multiplex PCR, and its TCRdb copy is limited to in-frame clones, with some not included. The sample shows about 110,000 clones, roughly 80% of them seen only once. Sequencing used PBMCs. The receptors stem from a female donor in good health and CMV-seropositive. Each CDR3 is given with its conserved first and last residue. D genes are given only for firm matches. Size tells how often a clone was seen (once, few, many) or the class of an expanded clone, and some rows leave it out.

-	TRBJ2-7	TRBV18	13	once	TGTGCCAGCTCAACCGGGGATTTATACGAGCAGTACTTC	CASSTGDLYEQYF
TRBD1	TRBJ2-5	TRBV11-2	16	-	TGTGCCAGCAGCTTAGCCCGGACAGGGGGCGTTGAGACCCAGTACTTC	CASSLARTGGVETQYF
TRBD1	TRBJ2-4	TRBV6-1	16	-	TGTGCCAGCAGTGAAGTGGGGACAGGGGCCAAAAACATTCAGTACTTC	CASSEVGTGAKNIQYF
TRBD1	TRBJ1-2	TRBV29-1	15	-	TGCAGCGTTGATCTTCCGGGACAGGCTACCTATGGCTACACCTTC	CSVDLPGQATYGYTF
-	TRBJ2-1	TRBV28	17	-	TGTGCCAGCAGTTTAAAGAGACAGACTAGCTCCTACAATGAGCAGTTCTTC	CASSLKRQTSSYNEQFF
-	TRBJ2-7	TRBV10-2	13	-	TGCGCCAGCAGGGAAGGGGTTGCGGGGGAGCAGTACTTC	CASREGVAGEQYF
-	TRBJ2-7	TRBV28	16	-	TGTGCCAGCAGTTTATCCGGGCAGGGGAAATCCTACGAGCAGTACTTC	CASSLSGQGKSYEQYF
-	TRBJ1-3	TRBV19	15	-	TGTGCCAGTAGCGTACAGTCGGCAGGAGGAAACACCATATATTTT	CASSVQSAGGNTIYF
-	TRBJ1-5	TRBV6-1	14	-	TGTGCCAGTTGGGGGGGACTGAACAATCAGCCCCAGCATTTT	CASWGGLNNQPQHF
TRBD1	TRBJ1-1	TRBV30	15	once	TGTGCCTGGGCCCGACAGGGATTAGGGAACACTGAAGCTTTCTTT	CAWARQGLGNTEAFF
TRBD1	TRBJ2-5	TRBV7-3	17	-	TGTGCCAGCAGCTTAATAGGGAGACAGGGGGAGAAAGAGACCCAGTACTTC	CASSLIGRQGEKETQYF
TRBD2	TRBJ2-3	TRBV5-4	17	few	TGTGCCAGCAGAAAGGAACCGGGACTAGCGGGGGAGCATACGCAGTATTTT	CASRKEPGLAGEHTQYF
TRBD2	TRBJ2-7	TRBV23-1	16	-	TGCGCCAGCAGTCGGGATCCGGGACTAGCGGCGTACGAGCAGTACTTC	CASSRDPGLAAYEQYF
TRBD2	TRBJ2-1	TRBV7-9	16	-	TGTGCCAGCAGCCCCCGAGCGGGAGGGCCGTACAATGAGCAGTTCTTC	CASSPRAGGPYNEQFF
-	TRBJ1-3	TRBV5-6	16	-	TGTGCCAGCAGCTTCCGGAGGCGTAGCTCTGGAAACACCATATATTTT	CASSFRRRSSGNTIYF
-	TRBJ2-7	TRBV27	14	-	TGTGCCAGCAGTTTAGGGCAAGGTCCCTACGAGCAGTACTTC	CASSLGQGPYEQYF
TRBD2	TRBJ2-1	TRBV4-1	19	once	TGCGCCAGCAGCCAACGGCCAGCGGGAGCCCTATCCGGCTACAATGAGCAGTTCTTC	CASSQRPAGALSGYNEQFF
-	TRBJ2-1	TRBV5-1	16	-	TGCGCCAGCAGCTTGGTTCCAGCGAGCTCCTACAATGAGCAGTTCTTC	CASSLVPASSYNEQFF
TRBD1	TRBJ2-1	TRBV4-2	15	-	TGTGCCAGCAGCCAACTGGGACAGGGACACAATGAGCAGTTCTTC	CASSQLGQGHNEQFF
TRBD2	TRBJ2-1	TRBV6-5	15	-	TGTGCCAGCACCCAAGCGGGAGGAAAAGACAATGAGCAGTTCTTC	CASTQAGGKDNEQFF
-	TRBJ2-7	TRBV2	14	-	TGTGCCAGCAGCGTACAGAGATTTAGCGACGAGCAGTACTTC	CASSVQRFSDEQYF
-	TRBJ1-2	TRBV5-1	14	-	TGCGCCAGCAGCTTAAACCTACAGGGCTATGGCTACACCTTC	CASSLNLQGYGYTF
TRBD1	TRBJ1-3	TRBV29-1	14	-	TGCAGCGTCCGCCGACAGGGAACTGGAAACACCATATATTTT	CSVRRQGTGNTIYF
TRBD1	TRBJ1-2	TRBV20-1	11	-	TGCAGTGTAGAAACAGGGGATGGCTACACCTTC	CSVETGDGYTF
-	TRBJ2-7	TRBV7-2	15	-	TGTGCCAGCAGCCTACGAGCGGGCGACGACTACGAGCAGTACTTC	CASSLRAGDDYEQYF